This T cell receptor beta chain was recovered during a study of blood T cell repertoires in COVID-19. Across the whole study: Specimens from acute and convalescent COVID-19 originated in the United States, Italy and Spain. Sources were T cells, B-cell-depleted T cells, or PBMCs; the material itself was cDNA or gDNA.

Per the study methods: How many nucleated cells were present was estimated from reference gene primer amplification. Only in-frame clones appear in the TCRdb table, and some are missing; sequencing was by immunoSEQ multiplex PCR. Clone size and V and J calls were adopted from that table, with D and trimming inferred from the DNA. This sample has fewer than 250,000 clones, with approximately 87% found just once. The CDR3 is made up of 16 amino acids. V trimming: 0 bases; J trimming: 4 bases; junction bases outside the gene matches: 5. Germline CDR1 LGHNA, CDR2 YSLEER. Sequencing used peripheral blood. This clonotype originated in a woman between 45 and 65 years old with acute or convalescent COVID-19. J is TRBJ2-3 and V is TRBV4-3, with 9 bases lining up with TRBD1. CDR3 nucleotides: TGCGCCAGCAGCCAAGACAGGACAGGGGACCCAGATACGCAGTATTTT. It is translated as CASSQDRTGDPDTQYF.